These 26 T cell receptor beta chains originate from one sample sequenced in a study of blood T cell repertoires in COVID-19. Repertoires were generated with immunoSEQ multiplex PCR, while TCRdb's copy carries only in-frame clones and drops some. Counted here are some 300,000 clones, under 90% occurring once; the ten biggest clones make up about 4.2%. The sequenced sample was PBMCs or T cells enriched from blood (not recorded which). Receptors were obtained from a man aged 30 to 45 who had recovered from COVID-19.

The chain carries TRBV24-1 and TRBJ1-5, with 7 bases fitting TRBD1. Germline V gene sequence: CDR1 KGHDR, CDR2 SFDVKD. The CDR3 loop spans 15 amino acids. The V gene end was trimmed by 7 bases and the J gene end by 2 bases; junction bases not matched to a gene: 7. For the CDR3, the DNA is TGTGCCACCAGAGAGGGACAGTTTGGCAATCAGCCCCAGCATTTT. This translates into CATREGQFGNQPQHF.

CDR3 nucleotides: TGTGCCAGCAGCTTAGCGGCCTCGCCGTTCTACGAGCAGTACTTC. Its translation: CASSLAASPFYEQYF. The chain recombines TRBV5-5 with TRBJ2-7; D possibly corresponds to TRBD2 (5 bases). V was pared by 2 bases and J by 3 bases, with 15 bases between. Germline V lookup: CDR1 SGHKS, CDR2 YYEKEE (reference sequence). The CDR3 spans 15 residues.

Regarding this clone: Other DNA variants within this sample encode the same CDR3. The J gene is TRBJ1-1, the V gene TRBV27; D is possibly TRBD1 (5 bases). This CDR3 spans 13 amino acids. V was shortened by 6 bases and J by 4 bases, with 12 bases between the two germline ends. Looked up from germline, CDR1 is MNHEY and CDR2 is SMNVEV (reference sequence). For the CDR3, the DNA is TGTGCCAGCAGACATGGGGGGGGCACTGAAGCTTTCTTT. As protein: CASRHGGGTEAFF.

The chain joins TRBV5-8 to TRBJ2-1; a weak D match, TRBD1 (6 bases). V lost 0 bases, J lost 6 bases, and 13 bases lay in between. Germline V gene data show CDR1 as SGHTS and CDR2 as YDEGEE. This CDR3 comprises 15 residues. This chain's CDR3 is CASSLVARGFNEQFF. The CDR3 nucleotides are TGTGCCAGCAGCTTGGTGGCGAGGGGGTTCAATGAGCAGTTCTTC.

The chain recombines TRBV3-1 (or the pseudogene TRBV3-2) with TRBJ2-7; TRBD2 aligns across 12 bases. The CDR3 has 18 amino acids. Germline-derived CDR1 and CDR2 are LGHDT and YNNKEL (reference sequence). The ends lost 4 bases at V and 2 bases at J; junction bases unmatched: 12. The CDR3 DNA reads TGTGCCAGCAGCCTTAATCCTAGCGGGGGGGCCGGGGCCTACGAGCAGTACTTC. Its protein is CASSLNPSGGAGAYEQYF.

V and J are TRBV3-1 (or the pseudogene TRBV3-2) and TRBJ2-1, with 9 nucleotides matching TRBD1. The length of the CDR3 is 13 residues. Unmatched junction bases numbered 4, after V lost 4 bases and J lost 9 bases. From germline, CDR1 is LGHDT and CDR2 YNNKEL (reference sequence). The CDR3 DNA follows: TGTGCCAGCAGCCGGGACAGGGTCTCTGAGCAGTTCTTC. It is translated as CASSRDRVSEQFF.

The rearrangement joins TRBV28 to TRBJ1-1, with a possible D match to TRBD1 (6 bases). The germline V gene encodes CDR1 MDHEN and CDR2 SYDVKM. The CDR3 runs 15 residues. Trimming took off 5 bases at V and 1 base at J, with 14 bases between the two ends. DNA of the CDR3: TGTGCCAGCAGTGCACAAGGGGGTGGGAACACTGAAGCTTTCTTT. It specifies CASSAQGGGNTEAFF. Based on the CDR3 plus reference TRBV28 and TRBJ1-1, the full variable domain is DVKVTQSSRYLVKRTGEKVFLECVQDMDHENMFWYRQDPGLGLRLIYFSYDVKMKEKGDIPEGYSVSREKKERFSLILESASTNQTSMYLCASSAQGGGNTEAFFGQGTRLTVV.

This chain links TRBV28 with TRBJ2-7, with 7 nucleotides matching TRBD1. The V and J ends lost 7 bases and 5 bases, in that order; junction bases with no gene match: 11. The CDR3 length is 14 residues. The germline V gene encodes CDR1 MDHEN and CDR2 SYDVKM. CDR3 in DNA: TGTGCCAGCAAGGGCAGGGGGAAGATCGACGAGCAGTACTTC. This translates into CASKGRGKIDEQYF. The whole variable domain, remainder taken from reference TRBV28 and TRBJ2-7, is DVKVTQSSRYLVKRTGEKVFLECVQDMDHENMFWYRQDPGLGLRLIYFSYDVKMKEKGDIPEGYSVSREKKERFSLILESASTNQTSMYLCASKGRGKIDEQYFGPGTRLTVT.

The V call is TRBV29-1, the J call TRBJ2-1; 11 bases are shared with TRBD2. In germline, CDR1 is SQVTM, CDR2 ANQGSEA. V trimming: 1 base; J trimming: 3 bases; junction bases outside the gene matches: 11. The CDR3 covers 18 residues. In DNA, the CDR3 is TGCAGCGTTGAAGGGGCTGTAGTAGCGGGGGGGATCTACAATGAGCAGTTCTTC. It is translated as CSVEGAVVAGGIYNEQFF.

The chain has TRBV28 and TRBJ1-1; D is perhaps TRBD1 (5 bases). V shed 6 bases and J shed 1 base, with 18 bases lying between them. CDR3 length: 16 residues. Germline V gene data show CDR1 as MDHEN and CDR2 as SYDVKM. The CDR3: CASRPAYQGKNTEAFF. The CDR3 DNA reads as TGTGCCAGCAGACCGGCGTATCAGGGTAAGAACACTGAAGCTTTCTTT.

The chain links TRBV7-9 to TRBJ1-6, with a possible D match to TRBD1 (6 bases). CDR1 SEHNR and CDR2 FQNEAQ come from the germline V gene (reference sequence). The length of the CDR3 is 15 residues. V was pared by 5 bases and J by 4 bases, with 12 bases between. The CDR3 region is CASSPSDRYNSPLHF. CDR3 nucleotide sequence: TGTGCCAGCAGCCCCTCGGACAGATATAATTCACCCCTCCACTTT.

The CDR3 region is CASSRTGGGYEQYF. In DNA, the CDR3 is TGTGCCAGCAGCCGAACCGGGGGGGGCTACGAGCAGTACTTC. V gene TRBV7-6 combines with J gene TRBJ2-7; TRBD2 matches at 8 bases. V dropped 5 bases and J dropped 3; count of bases not matched to a gene: 6. The germline gives CDR1 SGHVS, CDR2 FNYEAQ. The CDR3 consists of 14 residues.

The chain links TRBV3-1 (or the pseudogene TRBV3-2) to TRBJ2-1; D is undetermined. The length of the CDR3 is 12 residues. Germline V lookup: CDR1 LGHDT, CDR2 YNNKEL (reference sequence). Between the trimmed V and J ends, which lost 3 bases and 5 bases, there was a span of 5 bases. CDR3 bases: TGTGCCAGCAGCCAGGCCAACAATGAGCAGTTCTTC. It yields the protein CASSQANNEQFF.

J is TRBJ1-3 and V is TRBV29-1; no firm D call. CDR1 is SQVTM and CDR2 is ANQGSEA in the germline V gene. The germline V and J ends were trimmed by 6 bases and 0 bases, with 15 bases remaining between them. The CDR3 length is 15 residues. This CDR3 is CSVFGTRSSGNTIYF. CDR3 DNA: TGCAGCGTCTTCGGCACCCGGAGCTCTGGAAACACCATATATTTT.

The chain has TRBV15 and TRBJ1-3; D remains unclear. Per germline, CDR1 LNHNV and CDR2 YYDKDF (reference sequence). The CDR3 length is 15 residues. V lost 5 bases and J 0 bases, leaving 11 bases between the germline ends. CDR3 region: CATSGGSYSGNTIYF. CDR3 DNA sequence: TGTGCCACCAGCGGAGGGAGCTACTCTGGAAACACCATATATTTT.

This clone was observed a handful of times. The CDR3 DNA reads as TGTGCCAGCAGCCAGCCCGGGGGGGCCTCTGGAAACACCATATATTTT. Its protein product is CASSQPGGASGNTIYF. The chain carries TRBV28 and TRBJ1-3; D may be TRBD1 (6 bases). From germline, CDR1 is MDHEN and CDR2 SYDVKM. This CDR3 is built from 16 residues. V lost 6 bases and J 0 bases, leaving 15 bases between the germline ends.

This chain links TRBV24-1 with TRBJ1-2; 8 bases line up with TRBD1. CDR1 and CDR2 (germline): KGHDR, SFDVKD. This CDR3 has 15 residues. J gave up 4 bases and V 2 bases, and 5 bases lay outside the gene matches. The CDR3 spells CATSDSRDRPYGYTF. CDR3 DNA sequence: TGTGCCACCAGTGATTCCCGGGACAGGCCCTATGGCTACACCTTC.

The chain has TRBV7-9 and TRBJ2-1; 8 nucleotides line up with TRBD2. Per the germline V gene, CDR1 is SEHNR and CDR2 is FQNEAQ (reference sequence). Unmatched junction bases numbered 14, after V lost 4 bases and J lost 9 bases. This CDR3 is built from 16 residues. The CDR3 loop reads CASSSELAARPPEQFF. CDR3 sequence (DNA): TGTGCCAGCAGCTCGGAACTAGCGGCGCGCCCTCCTGAGCAGTTCTTC.

The chain recombines TRBV5-4 with TRBJ1-1; 7 nucleotides align to TRBD1. This CDR3 comprises 16 residues. Germline CDR1 reads SGHNT; CDR2 reads YYREEE (reference sequence). V shed 4 bases, J shed 0 bases, and the junction held 9 bases outside the gene matches. Written as DNA, the CDR3 is TGTGCCAGCAGCGCAGGGGGTCGAGGTGTGAACACTGAAGCTTTCTTT. Amino acid sequence: CASSAGGRGVNTEAFF.

The V call is TRBV24-1, the J call TRBJ2-2; possible D gene TRBD1, 5 bases. From germline, CDR1 is KGHDR and CDR2 SFDVKD. V was shortened by 9 bases and J by 0 bases, with 10 bases between the two germline ends. The CDR3 is 14 amino acids. CDR3 region: CATGASANTGELFF. Here the CDR3 DNA reads TGTGCCACCGGGGCGTCCGCGAACACCGGGGAGCTGTTTTTT.

The rearrangement joins TRBV15 to TRBJ2-3; 10 bases map to TRBD2. There are 16 residues in the CDR3. Germline V gene data show CDR1 as LNHNV and CDR2 as YYDKDF (reference sequence). V lost 2 bases and J lost 1; bases outside the gene matches: 3. CDR3 protein: CATSRRAGGGTDTQYF. CDR3 coding DNA: TGTGCCACCAGCAGACGAGCGGGGGGGGGCACAGATACGCAGTATTTT.

The chain carries TRBV13 and TRBJ2-6, with a weak D call TRBD2 (6 bases). V shed 5 bases and J shed 2 bases, with 13 bases lying between them. CDR3 length equals 16 residues. Germline assignment: CDR1 PRHDT and CDR2 FYEKMQ (reference sequence). As DNA, the CDR3 is TGTGCCAGCAGCCCCCTGGGGGGTACTGGGGCCAACGTCCTGACTTTC. Translation: CASSPLGGTGANVLTF.

The chain combines TRBV6-5 with TRBJ1-1; TRBD1 aligns across 8 bases. Germline V lookup: CDR1 MNHEY, CDR2 SVGAGI. The CDR3 is 13 amino acids. V shed 7 bases and J 5 bases; nucleotides not matched to a gene: 6. CDR3 nucleotides: TGTGCCAGCACCCATAACAGGGGGACTGAAGCTTTCTTT. Translated: CASTHNRGTEAFF.

The CDR3 DNA follows: TGCGCCAGCAGCTTACAGCTGAACACTGAAGCTTTCTTT. This translates into CASSLQLNTEAFF. This chain connects TRBV5-1 to TRBJ1-1; D gene ambiguous. The CDR3 covers 13 residues. V lost 2 bases, J lost 0 bases, and 5 bases lay in between. Per the germline V gene, CDR1 is SGHRS and CDR2 is YFSETQ.

This chain links TRBV9 with TRBJ1-3; D perhaps matches TRBD1 (6 bases). Germline V gives CDR1 SGDLS, CDR2 YYNGEE. Trimming took off 5 bases at V and 4 bases at J, with 16 bases between the two ends. The CDR3 length is 15 residues. CDR3 loop: CASSVKGQGGNTIYF. DNA of the CDR3: TGTGCCAGCAGTGTAAAGGGGCAGGGGGGAAACACCATATATTTT.

The genes are TRBV5-1 and TRBJ2-1; TRBD1 matches at 9 bases. With 2 bases clipped from V and 0 bases from J, the junction kept 3 bases outside the gene matches. This CDR3 region has 16 residues. Per the germline V gene, CDR1 is SGHRS and CDR2 is YFSETQ. CDR3 DNA sequence: TGCGCCAGCAGCTTCCTGACAGGGGGCTCCTACAATGAGCAGTTCTTC. Residues: CASSFLTGGSYNEQFF.